These T cell receptor beta chains were read from a single sample in a study of blood T cell repertoires in COVID-19. Only in-frame clones appear in the TCRdb table, and some are missing; sequencing was by immunoSEQ multiplex PCR. The profile shows around 280,000 clones, approximately 86% of them singletons. What was sequenced was peripheral blood. The receptors derive from a woman in her 30s who had recovered from COVID-19. CDR3s include the opening cysteine and the closing phenylalanine or tryptophan. Fields, in order: V gene, D gene, J gene, clone size, CDR3 DNA, CDR3 protein. A D gene is named only where the DNA matches it firmly. A clone size is listed for some rows: how often the clone was seen (once, few, many), or a class if it is expanded.

V: TRBV7-2; D: -; J: TRBJ1-5; size: -; DNA: TGTGCCAGCAGCTTAGGCTTGGAGGTTCCCCAGCATTTT; CDR3: CASSLGLEVPQHF
V: TRBV6-5; D: TRBD2; J: TRBJ2-3; size: few; DNA: TGTGCCAGCAGTACGGGACTAGCGGGACCAGATACGCAGTATTTT; CDR3: CASSTGLAGPDTQYF
V: TRBV6-4; D: TRBD1; J: TRBJ1-1; size: -; DNA: TGTGCCAGCAGTGACTACGCGCAGGGGGCGACTGAAGCTTTCTTT; CDR3: CASSDYAQGATEAFF
V: TRBV11-2; D: -; J: TRBJ1-1; size: -; DNA: TGTGCCAGCAGCATGACAGAGAACACTGAAGCTTTCTTT; CDR3: CASSMTENTEAFF
V: TRBV19; D: -; J: TRBJ1-1; size: -; DNA: TGTGCCAGTAGTTTCCCAATGAACACTGAAGCTTTCTTT; CDR3: CASSFPMNTEAFF
V: TRBV7-6; D: -; J: TRBJ2-1; size: -; DNA: TGTGCCAGCAGCTTAACCGGGACTTACAATGAGCAGTTCTTC; CDR3: CASSLTGTYNEQFF
V: TRBV5-4; D: TRBD2; J: TRBJ2-3; size: -; DNA: TGTGCCAGCAGCTTGGCTTCGGGGGGGAAACCAACTCCTAGCACAGATACGCAGTATTTT; CDR3: CASSLASGGKPTPSTDTQYF
V: TRBV19; D: TRBD1; J: TRBJ1-5; size: -; DNA: TGTGCCAGCGACCCCACAGGGGGCGACCTTAGCAATCAGCCCCAGCATTTT; CDR3: CASDPTGGDLSNQPQHF
V: TRBV6-5; D: -; J: TRBJ1-1; size: -; DNA: TGTGCCAGCAGTTACGGGGCCTCCAGACCGAACACTGAAGCTTTCTTT; CDR3: CASSYGASRPNTEAFF
V: TRBV27; D: -; J: TRBJ1-5; size: -; DNA: TGTGCCAGCAGCCTGGCGGGGCTTAGCAATCAGCCCCAGCATTTT; CDR3: CASSLAGLSNQPQHF
V: TRBV5-6; D: -; J: TRBJ2-7; size: -; DNA: TGTGCCAGCAGCTTCGTCGGGTCTTACGAGCAGTACTTC; CDR3: CASSFVGSYEQYF
V: TRBV5-1; D: -; J: TRBJ1-6; size: -; DNA: TGCGCCAGCAGCTTGGTCTCTGGGCGCCCCCTCCACTTT; CDR3: CASSLVSGRPLHF
V: TRBV4-1; D: TRBD2; J: TRBJ2-7; size: -; DNA: TGCGCCAGCAGCTCGGTCGGGAGGTCCTACGAGCAGTACTTC; CDR3: CASSSVGRSYEQYF
V: TRBV19; D: TRBD2; J: TRBJ2-7; size: -; DNA: TGTGCCAGTAAGGGGAGCGGGATGAGTTACGAGCAGTACTTC; CDR3: CASKGSGMSYEQYF
V: TRBV20-1; D: -; J: TRBJ2-3; size: -; DNA: TGCAGTGCTAGTTTTGGGGCCACTAGCACAGATACGCAGTATTTT; CDR3: CSASFGATSTDTQYF
V: TRBV5-6; D: -; J: TRBJ1-1; size: -; DNA: TGTGCCAGCAGCTTGTGGCAGCGACGGGGCACTGAAGCTTTCTTT; CDR3: CASSLWQRRGTEAFF
V: TRBV5-4; D: TRBD2; J: TRBJ2-5; size: -; DNA: TGTGCCAGCAGCTTGGAGGGACTAGCGAGGCAAGAGACCCAGTACTTC; CDR3: CASSLEGLARQETQYF
V: TRBV18; D: TRBD1; J: TRBJ1-1; size: -; DNA: TGTGCCAGCTCCACCAGGACAGGGCAGGGCACTGAAGCTTTCTTT; CDR3: CASSTRTGQGTEAFF
V: TRBV7-8; D: -; J: TRBJ2-7; size: -; DNA: TGTGCCAGCAGCCAAGTCGGACACCGATCATCCTACGAGCAGTACTTC; CDR3: CASSQVGHRSSYEQYF
V: TRBV27; D: TRBD1; J: TRBJ1-6; size: -; DNA: TGTGCCAGCAGGCCGGGACAGGGGGTCTTTTCCTATAATTCACCCCTCCACTTT; CDR3: CASRPGQGVFSYNSPLHF
V: TRBV5-1; D: TRBD1; J: TRBJ2-4; size: -; DNA: TGCGCCAGCAGCCCGACGACAGGGGAGGACATTCAGTACTTC; CDR3: CASSPTTGEDIQYF